The 3 T cell receptor beta chains presented below share a single source sample, sequenced in a study of graft-versus-host responses after intestinal transplantation. Clones were read by immunoSEQ multiplex PCR, and TCRdb kept only the in-frame ones, dropping some. The table includes approximately 46,000 clones, less than 85% detected once. Their target antigens are unknown. The sample was unstimulated CD4+ T cells sorted from spleen or lymph node cells, taken before transplant. The receptors were gathered from a human donor who was the organ donor for an intestinal transplant.

J is TRBJ2-7 and V is TRBV7-8; a possible D gene is TRBD2 (5 bases). V lost 1 base, J lost 2 bases, and 6 bases lay in between. CDR1 is SGHVS, CDR2 FQNEAQ, per germline. This CDR3 is built from 13 residues. The CDR3 loop is CASSLGRAYEQYF. The CDR3 DNA reads TGTGCCAGCAGCTTAGGGCGGGCCTACGAGCAGTACTTC.

J is TRBJ1-2 and V is TRBV4-3; 7 bases are a match to TRBD1. V was pared by 4 bases and J by 13 bases, with 12 bases of the junction left unmatched. CDR3 length: 13 amino acids. Germline V gives CDR1 LGHNA, CDR2 YSLEER. The CDR3: CASSPGGQPIITF. The DNA of the CDR3 is TGCGCCAGCAGCCCTGGGGGACAGCCCATCATCACCTTC.

The chain joins TRBV11-2 to TRBJ1-1, with D uncertain. CDR3 length: 13 residues. Germline loops: CDR1 SGHAT, CDR2 FQNNGV. V shed 1 base and J shed 2 bases, with 5 bases lying between them. The DNA of the CDR3 is TGTGCCAGCAGCTTAGGCGTTAACACTGAAGCTTTCTTT. Amino acids: CASSLGVNTEAFF.